These T cell receptor beta chains were read from a single sample in a study of blood T cell repertoires in COVID-19. Using immunoSEQ multiplex PCR, the repertoire was profiled, and TCRdb retains in-frame clones only, with some absent. Among roughly 97,000 clones listed, roughly 86% were seen once. Sequencing was carried out using peripheral blood. These receptors were obtained from a human donor in a cohort sampled during active COVID-19. Each CDR3 is given with its conserved first and last residue. D genes are given only for firm matches. Clone size is not always given. Where it is, it says once, few, many or a class for expanded clones.

clone_size	v_call	d_call	j_call	cdr3_nt	cdr3_aa
.	TRBV19	TRBD1	TRBJ2-7	TGTGCCAGTAGTATGGGGACAGGGGACTACGAGCAGTACTTC	CASSMGTGDYEQYF
.	TRBV12-5	TRBD1	TRBJ2-3	TGTGCTAGTGGTCCGGGACAGGGACCAGATACGCAGTATTTT	CASGPGQGPDTQYF
.	TRBV5-4	TRBD2	TRBJ2-2	TGTGCCAGCAGTGCGGGGGGACTAGCATCCGGGGAGCTGTTTTTT	CASSAGGLASGELFF
.	TRBV6-1	TRBD2	TRBJ2-7	TGTGCCAGCAGTGAAGCGCTGCCGGGACTAGCGGGAGTCAAGATCTCCTACGAGCAGTACTTC	CASSEALPGLAGVKISYEQYF
.	TRBV14	.	TRBJ2-1	TGTGCCAGCAGCCAAGCCGGGAGAGTCCACAATGAGCAGTTCTTC	CASSQAGRVHNEQFF
.	TRBV4-1	TRBD1	TRBJ2-6	TGCGCCAGCAGCCAAGCGGTAGGGGGCGTCGCTTCTGGGGCCAACGTCCTGACTTTC	CASSQAVGGVASGANVLTF
.	TRBV10-3	.	TRBJ1-2	TGTGCCATCAGTGAGTCGGCGGGGATCGTCTATGGCTACACCTTC	CAISESAGIVYGYTF
.	TRBV11-2	.	TRBJ1-6	TGTGCCAGCAGCTTAAGAGCGGAATCACCCCTCCACTTT	CASSLRAESPLHF
.	TRBV7-3	.	TRBJ1-1	TGTGCCAGCAGCTTACGGCCACTCGGGACATCGAACACTGAAGCTTTCTTT	CASSLRPLGTSNTEAFF
.	TRBV28	.	TRBJ2-2	TGTGCCAGCAGAGAAACAGGGAAAATTTCCGGGGAGCTGTTTTTT	CASRETGKISGELFF
.	TRBV5-4	TRBD2	TRBJ2-1	TGTGCCAGCAGACGGACTAGCGGATACAATGAGCAGTTCTTC	CASRRTSGYNEQFF
.	TRBV28	.	TRBJ2-3	TGTGCCAGCAGCTTAAACGGGAGAGCGGTCGATACGCAGTATTTT	CASSLNGRAVDTQYF
.	TRBV7-3	.	TRBJ2-2	TGTGCCAGCAGCTTACAGCCAGGCCATACGAACACCGGGGAGCTGTTTTTT	CASSLQPGHTNTGELFF
.	TRBV5-1	.	TRBJ2-5	TGCGCCAGCAGCGGCGGGACAGATCAAGGAGAGACCCAGTACTTC	CASSGGTDQGETQYF
.	TRBV18	TRBD1	TRBJ1-4	TGTGCCAGCTCACCACAAGCATTGGGACAGAATGAAAAACTGTTTTTT	CASSPQALGQNEKLFF
.	TRBV6-5	TRBD1	TRBJ1-5	TGTGCCAGCTATCGCGACAGGGGCGGCAATCAGCCCCAGCATTTT	CASYRDRGGNQPQHF
.	TRBV5-4	.	TRBJ2-2	TGTGCCAGCAGCTTGTCGGCGGGCACCGGGGAGCTGTTTTTT	CASSLSAGTGELFF
.	TRBV9	.	TRBJ2-1	TGTGCCAGCAGCGGACTGGGGCTCAGCGAGCAGTTCTTC	CASSGLGLSEQFF
.	TRBV5-8	.	TRBJ2-5	TGTGCCAGCAGCTTGGAGTCCAGGGGAGAGACCCAGTACTTC	CASSLESRGETQYF
few	TRBV6-2/TRBV6-3	TRBD1	TRBJ1-5	TGTGCCAGCAGCCGCGCGGACAGGGTCCTTCAGCCCCAGCATTTT	CASSRADRVLQPQHF
.	TRBV6-6	.	TRBJ1-2	TGTGCCAGCAGTTCCCTGACAGCCGCCGGCTATGGCTACACCTTC	CASSSLTAAGYGYTF
.	TRBV7-3	TRBD2	TRBJ2-1	TGTGCCAGCAGCATTCATAGCGGGAGCTCCTACAATGAGCAGTTCTTC	CASSIHSGSSYNEQFF
.	TRBV2	TRBD1	TRBJ1-1	TGTGCCCGCAACAGGGGGCGCGTGAACACTGAAGCTTTCTTT	CARNRGRVNTEAFF
.	TRBV9	.	TRBJ1-3	TGTGCCAGCAGCGTAGGGGGGGATTCTGGAAACACCATATATTTT	CASSVGGDSGNTIYF
once	TRBV5-1	TRBD1	TRBJ1-4	TGCGCCAGCAGCTTGGACTCCGTGGGACAGGGGATTGAAAAACTGTTTTTT	CASSLDSVGQGIEKLFF
.	TRBV7-9	.	TRBJ2-5	TGTGCCAGCAGCTTATCAGGGTGGCAAGAGACCCAGTACTTC	CASSLSGWQETQYF
.	TRBV24-1	.	TRBJ1-2	TGTGCCACCAGTGACCCTACTAGCCCGCGGGGCTACACCTTC	CATSDPTSPRGYTF
.	TRBV7-9	TRBD1	TRBJ2-2	TGTGCCAGCAGCTCTCCCGGGACAGGGTTCACCGGGGAGCTGTTTTTT	CASSSPGTGFTGELFF
once	TRBV25-1	.	TRBJ1-1	TGTGCCAGCAGGGGAGAAGTTGAAGCTTTCTTT	CASRGEVEAFF
.	TRBV5-4	.	TRBJ2-3	TGTGCCACCAGACGGGACTTCAGCACAGATACGCAGTATTTT	CATRRDFSTDTQYF
.	TRBV5-6	TRBD2	TRBJ2-1	TGTGCCAGCAGCCCGCTAGCGGGAGGGCAGGTTGAGCAGTTCTTC	CASSPLAGGQVEQFF
.	TRBV3-1/TRBV3-2	.	TRBJ2-1	TGTGCCAGCAGCCTAGCCCCCAATGAGCAGTTCTTC	CASSLAPNEQFF
.	TRBV5-1	.	TRBJ2-5	TGCGCCAGCAGCCTACAGGGTACAGAGACCCAGTACTTC	CASSLQGTETQYF
.	TRBV10-3	.	TRBJ2-3	TGTGCCATCAGCAAAGCGGGTCGTGGCACAGATACGCAGTATTTT	CAISKAGRGTDTQYF
.	TRBV5-5	TRBD2	TRBJ2-3	TGTGCCAGCAGCCAACTAGCGGGAGGGACAGATACGCAGTATTTT	CASSQLAGGTDTQYF
.	TRBV19	.	TRBJ1-5	TGTGCCAGTAGCCGACAGTTTAGCAATCAGCCCCAGCATTTT	CASSRQFSNQPQHF
.	TRBV27	TRBD1	TRBJ2-7	TGTGCCAGCAGTTCTGACAGGGGACACTACGAGCAGTACTTC	CASSSDRGHYEQYF
.	TRBV28	TRBD1	TRBJ2-7	TGTGCCAGCAGTTTGCGACTTAGTGATCCAAGAGACAGGGATAACTTC	CASSLRLSDPRDRDNF
few	TRBV6-1	.	TRBJ2-7	TGTGCCAGCAGTGAAAATGTAGTGAACGAGCAGTACTTC	CASSENVVNEQYF
.	TRBV28	TRBD1	TRBJ1-5	TGTGCCAGCAGTTTCCTCCTCCTTAACCGGGACAGTAGCAATCAGCCCCAGCATTTT	CASSFLLLNRDSSNQPQHF
few	TRBV6-5	.	TRBJ2-3	TGTGCCAGCACCCAGGGGCTATCAGATACGCAGTATTTT	CASTQGLSDTQYF
.	TRBV6-2/TRBV6-3	TRBD2	TRBJ2-7	TGTGCCAGCAGCTCCCTAGGGAGCGGGAGAGTCTACGAGCAGTACTTC	CASSSLGSGRVYEQYF
few	TRBV4-2	TRBD2	TRBJ2-1	TGTGCCAGCAGCCAAGAAGGTAGCGGGAGTTTCAATGAGCAGTTCTTC	CASSQEGSGSFNEQFF
once	TRBV11-2	.	TRBJ2-7	TGTGCCAGCAGCTTACTCCGGGATCGGGTGGCAGGCTACGAGCAGTACTTC	CASSLLRDRVAGYEQYF
.	TRBV9	.	TRBJ1-4	TGTGCCAGCAGCGTAGGAGCAGGATCCATAGCAACTAATGAAAAACTGTTTTTT	CASSVGAGSIATNEKLFF
.	TRBV7-2	.	TRBJ1-5	TGTGCCAGCAGCGGACCGGGACTTAGCAATCAGCCCCAGCATTTT	CASSGPGLSNQPQHF
.	TRBV6-5	.	TRBJ2-7	TGTGCCAGCAATCCCAACGGGGGTGGATTGTACTTC	CASNPNGGGLYF
.	TRBV7-3	TRBD2	TRBJ2-2	TGTGCCAGCAGCCCAAACCCGGGGGGAACCGGGGAGCTGTTTTTT	CASSPNPGGTGELFF
.	TRBV4-3	.	TRBJ2-1	TGCGCCAGCAGCCAATATGCGGGCTCGACCTACAATGAGCAGTTCTTC	CASSQYAGSTYNEQFF
.	TRBV4-3	TRBD2	TRBJ2-1	TGCGCCAGCAGCCAAGATAAACTAGCGGCCAATGAGCAGTTCTTC	CASSQDKLAANEQFF
.	TRBV18	.	TRBJ2-7	TGTGCCAGCTCACCAAGGAAGACGGCGGCCTACGAGCAGTACTTC	CASSPRKTAAYEQYF
.	TRBV5-1	TRBD1	TRBJ1-2	TGCGCCAGCAGCTTTTTTATGACAGGGGATGGCTACACCTTC	CASSFFMTGDGYTF
.	TRBV28	.	TRBJ1-1	TGTGCCAGCAGCGACGGACGGGGGGAGAACACTGAAGCTTTCTTT	CASSDGRGENTEAFF
.	TRBV7-2	TRBD1	TRBJ2-7	TGTGCCAGCAGCTCGACAGGGGGTACCACCTACGAGCAGTACTTC	CASSSTGGTTYEQYF
.	TRBV7-2	.	TRBJ1-1	TGTGCCAGCAGCGGTCGTAGTGATCTCACTGAAGCTTTCTTT	CASSGRSDLTEAFF
few	TRBV18	.	TRBJ1-1	TGTGCCAGCTCACCAGCGCAAAGTGAAGCTTTCTTT	CASSPAQSEAFF
.	TRBV6-4	TRBD1	TRBJ2-1	TGTGCCAGCAGTGACAGCGGACAGGCCCTATTTCCCCCTAGGGAGCAGTTCTTC	CASSDSGQALFPPREQFF
.	TRBV27	TRBD1	TRBJ2-7	TGTGCCAGCAGTCCCTACGGACAGGGGCCCTCCTACGAGCAGTACTTC	CASSPYGQGPSYEQYF
.	TRBV5-1	.	TRBJ1-1	TGCGCCAGCAGCCAGCAGGCTACGAACACTGAAGCTTTCTTT	CASSQQATNTEAFF
.	TRBV7-3	TRBD2	TRBJ2-2	TGTGCCAGCAGCCTGGGACTAGCGGTCCCAGTGGGGACCGGGGAGCTGTTTTTT	CASSLGLAVPVGTGELFF